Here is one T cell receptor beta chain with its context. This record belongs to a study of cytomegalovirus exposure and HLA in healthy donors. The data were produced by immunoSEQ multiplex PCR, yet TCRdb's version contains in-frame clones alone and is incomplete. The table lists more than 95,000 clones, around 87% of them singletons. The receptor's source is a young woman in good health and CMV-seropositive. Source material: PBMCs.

CDR3 in amino acids: CASSLQLNTGELFF. The CDR3 DNA reads TGTGCCAGCAGTTTACAACTGAACACCGGGGAGCTGTTTTTT. The chain carries TRBV27 and TRBJ2-2; D not resolved. CDR3 size: 14 residues. CDR1 and CDR2 (germline): MNHEY, SMNVEV (reference sequence). V shed 2 bases and J shed 1 base, with 5 bases lying between them.